The rows below give T cell receptor beta chains drawn from one sample of a study of blood T cells in healthy people across ages. Each CDR3 protein is one row after TCRdb ran MiXCR on the 5' RACE reads. The table shows hundreds of thousands of distinct CDR3 sequences, with 55% to 75% occurring only once. Input material: blood. These receptors originate from a man aged 30-40 years in good health. The CDR3 runs from the conserved cysteine through the conserved F or W. The D gene is left open where the match is weak. Size tells how often a clone was seen (once, few, many) or the class of an expanded clone, and some rows leave it out.

V	J	D	size	DNA	CDR3
TRBV9	TRBJ2-1	.	.	TGTGCCAGCAGCGTAGCAGGGCGGGCACGGTTCTCCTACAATGAGCAGTTCTTC	CASSVAGRARFSYNEQFF
TRBV7-2	TRBJ2-1	TRBD2	.	TGTGCCAGCAGCTTTCTGGCTAGCGGCTACAATGAGCAGTTCTTC	CASSFLASGYNEQFF
TRBV6-1	TRBJ2-1	.	.	TGTGCCAGCAGTGAAATCCGGGGCCCAAATGAGCAGTTCTTC	CASSEIRGPNEQFF
TRBV4-2	TRBJ2-7	.	.	TGTGCCAGCAGCCAAGATGGCGCCAGGGTAGGGCACGAGCAGTACTTC	CASSQDGARVGHEQYF
TRBV6-1	TRBJ1-2	.	.	TGTGCCAGCAGTGGGAACAGGGATGGCTACACCTTC	CASSGNRDGYTF
TRBV18	TRBJ1-1	TRBD1	.	TGTGCCAGCTCACCGGACAGGGCTAACACTGAAGCTTTCTTT	CASSPDRANTEAFF
TRBV29-1	TRBJ2-5	TRBD2	.	TGCAGCGTTGGACTAGCGGGAGGTTATGTGCAGTACTTC	CSVGLAGGYVQYF
TRBV28	TRBJ2-7	TRBD2	.	TGTGCCAGCAGTCCCCGGACTAGCCGGTACGAGCAGTACTTC	CASSPRTSRYEQYF
TRBV7-2	TRBJ2-7	.	.	TGTGCCAGCAGCTTAAGGGGGGCTGTGAGCTCCTACAATGAGCAGTACTTC	CASSLRGAVSSYNEQYF
TRBV12-3/TRBV12-4	TRBJ2-5	.	.	TGTGCCAGCAAAAGTACAAGAGGGGAGACCCAGTACTTC	CASKSTRGETQYF
TRBV7-9	TRBJ2-1	TRBD1	.	TGTGCCAGCACCGGACAGGGTGCCCGGTCGCCACACAATGAGCAGTTCTTC	CASTGQGARSPHNEQFF
TRBV27	TRBJ2-1	.	few	TGTGCCAGCAGTTTATACGCCGGGGGCGATGAGCAGTTCTTC	CASSLYAGGDEQFF
TRBV4-2	TRBJ2-7	.	.	TGTGCCAGCAGCCCCCTCGAGAGGGCAGATTCCGAGCAGTACTTC	CASSPLERADSEQYF
TRBV20-1	TRBJ2-5	TRBD2	few	TGCAGTGCCCAGGCGGGGGGCGTTAGTCAAGAGACCCAGTACTTC	CSAQAGGVSQETQYF
TRBV2	TRBJ1-2	TRBD1	few	TGTGCCAGCAGTGTCCTACAGGGGCGGGATGGCTACACCTTC	CASSVLQGRDGYTF
TRBV24-1	TRBJ2-1	TRBD2	.	TGTGCCACCAGTGATTTGGGGGAGAGCGGGAGGGCAGGCAATGAGCAGTTCTTC	CATSDLGESGRAGNEQFF
TRBV12-3/TRBV12-4	TRBJ2-7	.	.	TGTGCCAGCAGTTTCTACAGTAATCTCGAGCAGTACTTC	CASSFYSNLEQYF
TRBV27	TRBJ2-2	TRBD1	.	TGTGCCAGCAGTTTACAAGGGGGCCGGGTCACCGGGGAGCTGTTTTTT	CASSLQGGRVTGELFF
TRBV20-1	TRBJ2-7	.	.	TGCAGTGCCGGAGAGGCGGCCGAGCAGTACTTC	CSAGEAAEQYF
TRBV2	TRBJ1-6	TRBD1	.	TGTGCCAGCAAGACTCGGACAGGGGATTCACCCCTCCACTTT	CASKTRTGDSPLHF
TRBV7-2	TRBJ1-2	TRBD1	.	TGTGCCAGCAGCTTAGAGGGCAGGGGGGTAAATGGCTACACCTTC	CASSLEGRGVNGYTF
TRBV29-1	TRBJ2-7	.	.	TGCAGCGTCGAATCGGGCCTCACCTACGAGCAGTACTTC	CSVESGLTYEQYF
TRBV6-2/TRBV6-3	TRBJ2-6	TRBD1	.	TGTGCCAGCAGTACAGGGGTGCGGGCCAACGTCCTGACTTTC	CASSTGVRANVLTF
TRBV29-1	TRBJ2-4	.	.	TGCAGCGTTGATGGCGTCGCAGGAAACATTCAGTACTTC	CSVDGVAGNIQYF
TRBV12-5	TRBJ2-5	.	.	TGTGCTAGTGGTCGGGACGGCGAGACCCAGTACTTC	CASGRDGETQYF
TRBV7-2	TRBJ2-3	TRBD2	.	TGTGCCAGCAGCCTCGGAGCGGGGGCTTTTGATACGCAGTATTTT	CASSLGAGAFDTQYF
TRBV6-1	TRBJ1-2	TRBD1	.	TGTGCCAGCAGTGAAGGCCGAGGACAGGTATGGAGTTACACCTTC	CASSEGRGQVWSYTF
TRBV6-5	TRBJ2-7	TRBD1	.	TGTGCCAGCAGTTTACATTCCCTGGACAGGGGGCTATCTGACGAGCAGTACTTC	CASSLHSLDRGLSDEQYF
TRBV6-5	TRBJ2-5	TRBD2	.	TGTGCCAGCAGAATCGGACTAGCGGGAGAGACCCAGTACTTC	CASRIGLAGETQYF
TRBV2	TRBJ2-5	.	few	TGTGCCAGCTCCCGGGACCCCCAATGGGAGACCCAGTACTTC	CASSRDPQWETQYF
TRBV9	TRBJ2-6	.	.	TGTGCCGGCAGCGTAGGCCCGGGGATCTCTGGGGCCAACGTCCTGACTTTC	CAGSVGPGISGANVLTF
TRBV2	TRBJ2-5	.	few	TGTGCCAGCAGCCTCCGGGACAATCGAGAGACCCAGTACTTC	CASSLRDNRETQYF
TRBV28	TRBJ1-2	TRBD1	.	TGTGCCAGCAGTTTATGGACAGGGTACGGCTACACCTTC	CASSLWTGYGYTF
TRBV29-1	TRBJ2-4	TRBD1	many	TGCAGCCCGCCCCGGACAGGGTTATCTCTCGAGTACTTC	CSPPRTGLSLEYF
TRBV29-1	TRBJ1-1	.	.	TGCAGCGTTGGGCCGGCCTCAATGAACACTGAAGCTTTCTTT	CSVGPASMNTEAFF
TRBV12-3/TRBV12-4	TRBJ2-2	TRBD1	few	TGTGCCAGCAGTTTATACAGGGGCGCGGGCACCGGGGAGCTGTTTTTT	CASSLYRGAGTGELFF
TRBV12-3/TRBV12-4	TRBJ2-7	TRBD2	.	TGTGCCAGCAGTTGGGCTAGCGGGAGGGCGGACGAGCAGTACTTC	CASSWASGRADEQYF
TRBV10-3	TRBJ2-3	TRBD2	.	TGTGCCATCAGGAGCCCCCCTAGCGGGACCACAGATACGCAGTATTTT	CAIRSPPSGTTDTQYF
TRBV30	TRBJ2-1	TRBD1	.	TGTGCCTGGGGACAGGGTTACAATGAGCAGTTCTTC	CAWGQGYNEQFF
TRBV20-1	TRBJ2-3	.	.	TGCAGTGCTAGAGTGACAGGAGCGGAATCAATCACAGATACGCAGTATTTT	CSARVTGAESITDTQYF
TRBV10-3	TRBJ2-1	.	few	TGTGCCACCAGTGGGGCTAATGAGCAGTTCTTC	CATSGANEQFF
TRBV9	TRBJ2-5	TRBD2	.	TGTGCCAGCAGCCTCTCTAGCGGGAGGCCCTACAATGAGCAGTACTTC	CASSLSSGRPYNEQYF
TRBV6-6	TRBJ2-7	.	.	TGTGCCAGCACCTCTCTTAGCTACGAGCAGTACTTC	CASTSLSYEQYF
TRBV27	TRBJ2-1	TRBD2	once	TGTGCCAGCAGTTGGGCAAGCGGGGCTCACAATGAGCAGTTCTTC	CASSWASGAHNEQFF
TRBV7-2	TRBJ2-7	.	few	TGTGCCAGCAGCTTAGGGGGGGGCAACTCCTACGAGCAGTACTTC	CASSLGGGNSYEQYF
TRBV20-1	TRBJ1-1	TRBD1	few	TGCAGCGCACTAGCGGGACAGGGGGTCTTGAACACTGAAGCTTTCTTT	CSALAGQGVLNTEAFF
TRBV7-2	TRBJ2-3	TRBD2	.	TGTGCCAGCAGCCCCGGGGGGACCCTCACAGATACGCAGTATTTT	CASSPGGTLTDTQYF
TRBV15	TRBJ2-3	.	.	TGTGCCACCAGCCGCCCCTCGGCAGATACGCAGTATTTT	CATSRPSADTQYF
TRBV6-1	TRBJ1-5	.	.	TGTGCCAGCAGCGCCTATGTAGGGGGGCAGGGTAATCAGCCCCAGCATTTT	CASSAYVGGQGNQPQHF
TRBV7-2	TRBJ2-7	TRBD2	.	TGTGCCAGCAGCCCCGGACTAGGTGCCGCCTACGGGCAGTACTTC	CASSPGLGAAYGQYF
TRBV20-1	TRBJ1-6	.	few	TGCAGTGTGCGGACCCTGGGGGATTCACCCCTCCACTTT	CSVRTLGDSPLHF
TRBV4-3	TRBJ2-4	.	.	TGCGCCAGCAGCCAAGACTTGGGAGCACAGCAGTACTTC	CASSQDLGAQQYF
TRBV20-1	TRBJ2-1	.	.	TGCAGTGCTAGAGTCCTCAATGAGCAGTTCTTC	CSARVLNEQFF
TRBV9	TRBJ2-1	.	.	TGTGCCAGCAGCAACGGGCTGGGGAATGAGCAGTTCTTC	CASSNGLGNEQFF
TRBV14	TRBJ2-4	.	.	TGTGCCAGCAGCCCCAATGGCGACATTCAGTACTTC	CASSPNGDIQYF
TRBV7-3	TRBJ2-1	.	.	TGTGCCAGCAGCCCGAATACAGGGAGAGGTGAGCAGTTCTTC	CASSPNTGRGEQFF